This T cell receptor beta chain was sequenced for a study of blood T cell repertoires in COVID-19. Across the study: There were acute and convalescent COVID-19 samples, and they came from the United States, Italy and Spain. Sources were T cells, B-cell-depleted T cells, or PBMCs; the material itself was cDNA or gDNA.

As processed by the authors: From reference gene primer amplification, estimates of nucleated cell counts were derived. The protocol was immunoSEQ multiplex PCR, while the TCRdb copy is restricted to in-frame clones and leaves out a portion. V and J calls and clone size are given by that table; D and trimming were obtained from the DNA. The sample lists about 210,000 clones; approximately 82% were seen once. V shed 3 bases and J 5 bases; nucleotides not matched to a gene: 6. This CDR3 has 16 residues. CDR1 is MNHEY, CDR2 SMNVEV, per germline (reference sequence). The source is a woman aged 50 to 60 with acute or convalescent COVID-19. Sequencing input: peripheral blood. V usage is TRBV27 and J usage is TRBJ2-3; 12 nucleotides align to TRBD1. This CDR3 reads CASSFRGQGAGDTQYF. The CDR3 nucleotides read TGTGCCAGCAGTTTCAGGGGACAGGGGGCAGGAGATACGCAGTATTTT.